This is a list of T cell receptor beta chains from one sample in a study of CD8 T cells in Susac syndrome. TCRdb analysed the immunoSEQ multiplex PCR reads with MiXCR anew, one entry per CDR3 protein. There are over 150,000 distinct CDR3 sequences in the sample; roughly 92% occur only once, and roughly 0.098% lies in the top ten. Sequencing was carried out using CD4+ T cells from PBMCs. These receptors were taken from a human donor with multiple sclerosis. The CDR3 runs from the conserved cysteine through the conserved F or W. Fields, in order: J gene, V gene, clone size, D gene, CDR3 protein, CDR3 DNA. The D gene is left open where the match is weak. The size entry is marked missing in some rows and otherwise reads once, few, many or a size class.

>TRBJ2-3|TRBV18|-|-
CASSQDKNVDTQYF
TGTGCCAGCTCACAGGACAAAAACGTAGATACGCAGTATTTT
>TRBJ2-5|TRBV4-1|once|-
CASSQYSEGETQYF
TGCGCCAGCAGCCAATACTCGGAGGGAGAGACCCAGTACTTC
>TRBJ1-5|TRBV3-1|-|-
CASSQNGGYQPQHF
TGTGCCAGCAGCCAAAACGGGGGTTATCAGCCCCAGCATTTT
>TRBJ1-1|TRBV5-6|-|-
CASSLISGPEAFF
TGTGCCAGCAGCTTGATTTCGGGTCCTGAAGCTTTCTTT
>TRBJ2-5|TRBV12-3/TRBV12-4|-|-
CASSFLREETQYF
TGTGCCAGCAGTTTCTTGAGGGAAGAGACCCAGTACTTC
>TRBJ1-6|TRBV13|-|-
CASSFGQTSSPLHF
TGTGCCAGCAGCTTCGGACAAACCAGTTCACCCCTCCACTTT
>TRBJ1-6|TRBV10-1|-|-
CATSAVFNSPLHF
TGCGCCACCTCTGCGGTATTCAATTCACCCCTCCACTTT
>TRBJ1-4|TRBV27|-|-
CASSLGPRAEKLFF
TGTGCCAGCAGTTTGGGGCCTCGCGCCGAAAAACTGTTTTTT
>TRBJ2-7|TRBV28|-|TRBD1
CASSSSQQGANEQYF
TGTGCCAGCAGTAGTTCACAACAGGGGGCTAACGAGCAGTACTTC
>TRBJ2-2|TRBV11-3|once|-
CASSLASEAGELFF
TGTGCCAGCAGCTTAGCGAGTGAGGCCGGGGAGCTGTTTTTT
>TRBJ2-1|TRBV20-1|-|TRBD2
CSARTSGGAGEQFF
TGCAGTGCTCGGACTAGCGGGGGGGCCGGTGAGCAGTTCTTC
>TRBJ2-5|TRBV20-1|-|TRBD2
CSAREGRGVYQETQYF
TGCAGTGCTAGAGAGGGCCGGGGGGTGTACCAAGAGACCCAGTACTTC
>TRBJ1-1|TRBV5-1|-|-
CASSLSPGLTEAFF
TGCGCCAGCAGCTTGTCGCCAGGGCTCACTGAAGCTTTCTTT
>TRBJ1-1|TRBV4-1|-|-
CASSRRGGQGSQGTEAFF
TGCGCCAGCAGCCGACGTGGGGGCCAGGGATCTCAAGGGACTGAAGCTTTCTTT
>TRBJ1-2|TRBV20-1|-|-
CSARGGESYGYTF
TGCAGTGCTAGAGGGGGGGAGAGCTATGGCTACACCTTC
>TRBJ2-7|TRBV18|-|-
CASSPRTEAYEQYF
TGTGCCAGCTCACCTCGGACAGAGGCCTACGAGCAGTACTTC
>TRBJ2-5|TRBV27|-|TRBD2
CASRRAGGNQETQYF
TGTGCCAGCAGAAGAGCGGGGGGGAACCAAGAGACCCAGTACTTC
>TRBJ2-5|TRBV12-3/TRBV12-4|-|TRBD2
CASSLTSGSLRETQYF
TGTGCCAGCAGCCTGACTAGCGGGAGTCTCAGGGAGACCCAGTACTTC
>TRBJ1-2|TRBV6-1|-|-
CASRAPGPGLGGGYTF
TGTGCCAGCAGAGCACCGGGACCGGGACTGGGGGGTGGCTACACCTTC
>TRBJ2-2|TRBV15|-|-
CATHEGGRHTGELFF
TGTGCCACCCACGAAGGGGGGCGCCACACCGGGGAGCTGTTTTTT
>TRBJ1-2|TRBV10-3|-|TRBD1
CAISESGGAGYGYTF
TGTGCCATCAGTGAGTCAGGGGGCGCGGGCTATGGCTACACCTTC
>TRBJ2-3|TRBV6-1|-|TRBD2
CASSQLAGGPGTDTQYF
TGTGCCAGCAGCCAACTAGCGGGAGGGCCCGGGACAGATACGCAGTATTTT
>TRBJ2-1|TRBV30|-|-
CAWSVIARSGSYNEQFF
TGTGCCTGGAGTGTAATCGCGCGGTCAGGGTCCTACAATGAGCAGTTCTTC
>TRBJ1-5|TRBV6-5|-|TRBD1
CASGQGGNQPQHF
TGTGCCAGCGGACAGGGCGGTAATCAGCCCCAGCATTTT
>TRBJ2-5|TRBV29-1|-|TRBD1
CSAQGHDQETQYF
TGCAGCGCACAGGGGCATGACCAAGAGACCCAGTACTTC
>TRBJ1-1|TRBV3-1|-|-
CASSPQRMNTEAFF
TGTGCCAGCAGCCCCCAGAGGATGAACACTGAAGCTTTCTTT
>TRBJ1-6|TRBV28|-|-
CASSFRYSPLHF
TGTGCCAGCAGTTTCAGGTATTCACCCCTCCACTTT
>TRBJ2-7|TRBV10-3|-|-
CAISEPVGEQYF
TGTGCCATCAGTGAGCCGGTTGGCGAGCAGTACTTC
>TRBJ1-4|TRBV3-1|-|-
CASSHLDRPTNEKLFF
TGTGCCAGCAGCCATCTTGACAGACCAACTAATGAAAAACTGTTTTTT
>TRBJ2-1|TRBV5-1|-|-
CASSLRQSDEQFF
TGCGCCAGCAGCTTGAGGCAGTCGGATGAGCAGTTCTTC
>TRBJ2-1|TRBV24-1|-|-
CATSAHNEQFF
TGTGCCACCAGTGCTCACAATGAGCAGTTCTTC
>TRBJ1-3|TRBV15|-|-
CATSPGHISGNTIYF
TGTGCCACCTCCCCCGGACATATCTCGGGAAACACCATATATTTT
>TRBJ2-1|TRBV9|-|TRBD2
CASSGVSGVSYNEQFF
TGTGCCAGCAGCGGGGTTAGCGGGGTCTCCTACAATGAGCAGTTCTTC
>TRBJ2-3|TRBV27|-|-
CASRERPPGRNTDTQYF
TGTGCCAGCAGAGAGCGTCCCCCCGGGAGAAACACAGATACGCAGTATTTT
>TRBJ2-7|TRBV3-1|-|TRBD2
CASSQTSGSSYEQYF
TGTGCCAGCAGCCAAACTAGCGGGAGCTCCTACGAGCAGTACTTC
>TRBJ1-5|TRBV2|-|-
CASRYGGNQPQHF
TGTGCCAGCCGGTACGGGGGCAATCAGCCCCAGCATTTT
>TRBJ2-2|TRBV6-5|-|-
CASSYSPTGELFF
TGTGCCAGCAGTTACTCCCCCACCGGGGAGCTGTTTTTT
>TRBJ1-5|TRBV27|-|-
CASSDRYDQPQHF
TGTGCCAGCAGTGACAGGTATGATCAGCCCCAGCATTTT
>TRBJ1-1|TRBV12-3/TRBV12-4|-|-
CASIQQMNTEAFF
TGTGCCAGCATACAACAGATGAACACTGAAGCTTTCTTT
>TRBJ2-7|TRBV30|-|-
CAWSTATTYEQYF
TGTGCCTGGAGTACGGCAACAACCTACGAGCAGTACTTC
>TRBJ1-5|TRBV27|-|-
CASKQPQHF
TGTGCCAGCAAGCAGCCCCAGCATTTT
>TRBJ1-5|TRBV3-1|-|TRBD1
CASSQAGQGGNQPQHF
TGTGCCAGCAGCCAGGCAGGACAGGGGGGCAATCAGCCCCAGCATTTT
>TRBJ2-6|TRBV30|-|-
CARTSGTNSGANVLTF
TGTGCCAGAACTTCCGGGACAAACTCTGGGGCCAACGTCCTGACTTTC
>TRBJ1-1|TRBV20-1|-|-
CSVPGWVGNTEAFF
TGCAGCGTTCCAGGGTGGGTTGGGAACACTGAAGCTTTCTTT
>TRBJ2-7|TRBV7-2|-|-
CASSLASVPRSYEQYF
TGTGCCAGCAGCTTAGCCTCCGTCCCGAGATCCTACGAGCAGTACTTC
>TRBJ2-1|TRBV9|-|-
CASSVDGASYNEQFF
TGTGCCAGCAGCGTAGACGGCGCGTCCTACAATGAGCAGTTCTTC
>TRBJ1-5|TRBV12-3/TRBV12-4|-|-
CASSLFRSNQPQHF
TGTGCCAGCAGTTTGTTTAGGAGCAATCAGCCCCAGCATTTT
>TRBJ2-1|TRBV28|-|TRBD2
CASSVAGGREQFF
TGTGCCAGCAGCGTAGCGGGGGGAAGAGAGCAGTTCTTC
>TRBJ2-3|TRBV11-2|once|TRBD2
CASSFTSGGPDTQYF
TGTGCCAGCAGCTTCACCAGCGGGGGTCCAGATACGCAGTATTTT
>TRBJ1-6|TRBV28|-|-
CASSLRHNSPLHF
TGTGCCAGCAGTTTAAGGCATAATTCACCCCTCCACTTT
>TRBJ1-4|TRBV10-2|-|-
CASGIRDNEKLFF
TGCGCCAGCGGGATCAGGGATAATGAAAAACTGTTTTTT
>TRBJ1-5|TRBV2|-|-
CASRQDGSNQPQHF
TGTGCCAGCAGACAGGACGGTAGCAATCAGCCCCAGCATTTT
>TRBJ1-3|TRBV6-5|-|-
CASSYSLKRNAGNTIYF
TGTGCCAGCAGTTACTCCTTAAAAAGGAACGCTGGAAACACCATATATTTT
>TRBJ1-6|TRBV2|-|-
CASRDSANFGSPLHF
TGTGCCAGCAGGGACTCCGCAAATTTTGGTTCACCCCTCCACTTT
>TRBJ2-2|TRBV27|once|TRBD2
CASGLAGVETGELFF
TGTGCCAGCGGACTAGCGGGGGTGGAGACCGGGGAGCTGTTTTTT